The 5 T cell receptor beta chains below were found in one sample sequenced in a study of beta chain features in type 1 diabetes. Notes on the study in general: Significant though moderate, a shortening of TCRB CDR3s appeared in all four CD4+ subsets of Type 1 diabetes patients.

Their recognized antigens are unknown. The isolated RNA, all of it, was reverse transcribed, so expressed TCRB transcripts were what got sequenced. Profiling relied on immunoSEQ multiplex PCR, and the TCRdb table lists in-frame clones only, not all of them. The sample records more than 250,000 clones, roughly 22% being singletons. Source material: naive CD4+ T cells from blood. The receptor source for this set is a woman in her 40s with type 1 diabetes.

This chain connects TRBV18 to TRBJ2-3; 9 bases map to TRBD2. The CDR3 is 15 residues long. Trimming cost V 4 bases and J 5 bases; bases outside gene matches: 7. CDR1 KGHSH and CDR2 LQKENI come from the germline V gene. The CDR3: CASSLRTAGGDTQYF. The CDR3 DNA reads TGTGCCAGCTCACTACGGACAGCGGGAGGAGATACGCAGTATTTT.

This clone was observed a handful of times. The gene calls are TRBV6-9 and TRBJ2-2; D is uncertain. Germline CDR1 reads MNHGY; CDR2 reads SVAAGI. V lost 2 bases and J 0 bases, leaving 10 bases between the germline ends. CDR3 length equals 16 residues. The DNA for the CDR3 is TGTGCCAGCAGTTATCAGGAACAGCCGAACACCGGGGAGCTGTTTTTT. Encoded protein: CASSYQEQPNTGELFF.

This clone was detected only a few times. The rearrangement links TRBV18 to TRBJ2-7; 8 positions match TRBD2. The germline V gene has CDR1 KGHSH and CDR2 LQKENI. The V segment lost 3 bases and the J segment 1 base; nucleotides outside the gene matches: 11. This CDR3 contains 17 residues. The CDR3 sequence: CASSPTPPGLGSYEQYF. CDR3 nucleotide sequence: TGTGCCAGCTCACCTACCCCGCCGGGACTAGGTTCCTACGAGCAGTACTTC.

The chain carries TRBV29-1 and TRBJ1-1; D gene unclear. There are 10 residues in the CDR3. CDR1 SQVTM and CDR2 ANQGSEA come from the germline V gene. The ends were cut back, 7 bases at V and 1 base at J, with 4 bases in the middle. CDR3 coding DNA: TGCAGCGCGAGGAACACTGAAGCTTTCTTT. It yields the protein CSARNTEAFF.

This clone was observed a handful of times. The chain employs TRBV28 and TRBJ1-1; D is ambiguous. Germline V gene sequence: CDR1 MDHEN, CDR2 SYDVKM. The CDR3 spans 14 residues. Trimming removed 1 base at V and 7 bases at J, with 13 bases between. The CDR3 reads CASSLSRGSVEAFF. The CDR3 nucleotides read TGTGCCAGCAGTTTATCACGGGGTAGCGTTGAAGCTTTCTTT.